The clone carrying this T cell receptor beta chain turned up a few times. Its antigen is currently unknown. A much more abundant neighbour one base away suggests this may be a read error. The investigators amplified TCR beta CDR3 regions from RNA transcripts. The HTBI set primed first-round TCR CDR3 RT-PCR. TCRdb reprocessed the multiplex PCR reads with MiXCR, giving one entry per CDR3 protein. The data show about 480,000 distinct CDR3 sequences, approximately 14% seen once. The data were taken from a study of T cells in Graves' hyperthyroidism and ophthalmopathy. Trimming shortened V by 4 bases and J by 1 base, and 11 bases separated the two germline ends. CDR3 length: 15 amino acids. In germline, CDR1 is KGHDR, CDR2 SFDVKD. Study-wide findings and caveats: Blood shared most expanded thyroid clonotypes above 0.001. A model built on 13 V-J features separated ophthalmopathy from stable hyperthyroidism.

Source material: blood. The clonotype comes from a young woman with Graves' hyperthyroidism. The rearrangement joins TRBV24-1 to TRBJ2-3; D possibly matches TRBD1 or TRBD2 (5 bases each). CDR3 DNA: TGTGCCACCAGTGACCGGGGCTTTCGCACAGATACGCAGTATTTT. It encodes CATSDRGFRTDTQYF.